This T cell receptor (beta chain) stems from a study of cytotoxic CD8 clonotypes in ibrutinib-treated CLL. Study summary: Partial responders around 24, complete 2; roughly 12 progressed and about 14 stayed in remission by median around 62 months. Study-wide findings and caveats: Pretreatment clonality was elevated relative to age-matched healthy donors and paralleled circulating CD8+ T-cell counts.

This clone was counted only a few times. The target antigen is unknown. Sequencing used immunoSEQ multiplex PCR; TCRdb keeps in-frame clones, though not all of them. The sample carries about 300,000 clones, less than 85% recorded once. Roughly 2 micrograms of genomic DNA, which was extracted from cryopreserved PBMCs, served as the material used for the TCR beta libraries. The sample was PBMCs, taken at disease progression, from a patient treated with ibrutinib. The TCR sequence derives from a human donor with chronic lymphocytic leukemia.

The DNA of the CDR3 is TGTGCCATCAGTGAAAGGACAGACTCCTACGAGCAGTACTTC. This sequence encodes CAISERTDSYEQYF. The chain recombines TRBV10-3 with TRBJ2-7; D perhaps matches TRBD1 (6 bases). Germline V gives CDR1 ENHRY, CDR2 SYGVKD. Trimming removed 3 bases at V and 0 bases at J, with 9 bases between. The CDR3 is made up of 14 amino acids.